The sequence of this T cell receptor (beta chain) was determined in a study of graft-versus-host responses after intestinal transplantation. Sequencing used immunoSEQ multiplex PCR; TCRdb keeps in-frame clones, though not all of them. The sample gives 75,000 to 95,000 clones, around 93% of which show up once; 0.35% is in the top ten. General study points: Within the allografts of patients who had graft-donor T cell macrochimerism, graft-versus-host to host-versus-graft clonal ratios were high.

About this clone itself: Its matching antigen is unknown.

The clonotype comes from a human donor who was the organ donor for an intestinal transplant. Source: unstimulated CD4+ T cells sorted from spleen or lymph node cells, taken before transplant.

The CDR3 here is CASRTSGFDTQYF. The CDR3 nucleotides are TGTGCCAGCAGGACTAGCGGGTTTGATACGCAGTATTTT. The chain combines TRBV2 with TRBJ2-3; 10 positions match TRBD2. Germline CDR1 and CDR2: SNHLY and FYNNEI. The CDR3 extends over 13 amino acids. J lost 6 bases, V lost 6 bases, and 3 bases had no gene match.